The 24 T cell receptor beta chains reported below all come from one sample, sequenced in a study of blood T cell repertoires in COVID-19. Sequencing used immunoSEQ multiplex PCR; TCRdb keeps in-frame clones, though not all of them. Found here are 40,000 to 60,000 clones, 93% of them singletons; the top ten hold about 1%. The sequencing sample was made of peripheral blood. These receptors came from a man aged 60-69 years with COVID-19, enrolled during active disease.

This chain links TRBV2 with TRBJ1-6, with TRBD1 identical over 8 bases. Germline V CDR1 and CDR2: SNHLY, FYNNEI. Trimming took 4 bases from V and 6 from J; bases not matched to a gene: 5. This CDR3 contains 15 residues. The CDR3 protein is CASSGGTGVNSPLHF. The DNA for the CDR3 is TGTGCCAGCAGTGGAGGGACAGGAGTTAATTCACCCCTCCACTTT.

The gene calls are TRBV3-1 (or the pseudogene TRBV3-2) and TRBJ2-7, with TRBD2 identical over 7 bases. Looked up from germline, CDR1 is LGHDT and CDR2 is YNNKEL (reference sequence). V trimming: 0 bases; J trimming: 4 bases; junction bases outside the gene matches: 9. This CDR3 has 16 amino acids. In nucleotides, the CDR3 is TGTGCCAGCAGCCAAGAGGTCCGCGGGAGAAGGTACGAGCAGTACTTC. This sequence encodes CASSQEVRGRRYEQYF.

The rearrangement joins TRBV9 to TRBJ2-7, with D possibly matching TRBD2 (5 bases). The CDR3 has 16 amino acids. Trimming took 3 bases from V and 0 from J, leaving 16 bases between them. Germline V gives CDR1 SGDLS, CDR2 YYNGEE. CDR3 bases: TGTGCCAGCAGCGCTGCCCCTCTGACTAACTCCTACGAGCAGTACTTC. Its protein product is CASSAAPLTNSYEQYF.

This chain links TRBV15 with TRBJ2-5, with TRBD2 matching 13 bases. V trimming: 0 bases; J trimming: 5 bases; junction bases outside the gene matches: 6. This CDR3 has 17 residues. Germline CDR1 and CDR2: LNHNV and YYDKDF (reference sequence). In DNA form, the CDR3 reads TGTGCCACCAGCAGAGATCCGGGACTAGCGGGAAAGGAGACCCAGTACTTC. It yields the protein CATSRDPGLAGKETQYF.

This clone has a single count. The CDR3 DNA follows: TGTGCCAGCTCCGCCGGGGGGGCGGCAGATACGCAGTATTTT. Amino acid sequence: CASSAGGAADTQYF. V gene TRBV18 combines with J gene TRBJ2-3; 8 bases align to TRBD2. The germline gives CDR1 KGHSH, CDR2 LQKENI. V lost 6 bases to trimming and J lost 4 bases; unmatched junction nucleotides: 6. The CDR3 is made up of 14 amino acids.

This CDR3 reads CASSKTRDNYEQYF. The DNA of the CDR3 is TGTGCCAGCAGCAAAACACGGGACAACTACGAGCAGTACTTC. The V gene is TRBV7-8, the J gene TRBJ2-7, with D maybe TRBD1 (6 bases). Germline V gene sequence: CDR1 SGHVS, CDR2 FQNEAQ. This CDR3 is built from 14 residues. Trimming shortened V by 5 bases and J by 3 bases, and 14 bases separated the two germline ends.

Turning to this clone: The germline gene is not matched at one end of the junction; a read error may be the cause. V gene TRBV25-1 combines with J gene TRBJ2-2, with 7 bases fitting TRBD1. Per germline, CDR1 MGHDK and CDR2 SYGVNS. The CDR3 consists of 13 residues. The CDR3 is CASTERGGRELFF. CDR3 DNA sequence: TGTGCCAGCACTGAAAGAGGGGGCCGGGAGCTGTTTTTT.

V is TRBV6-6 and J is TRBJ1-3; D is unresolved. V was shortened by 7 bases and J by 0 bases, with 13 bases between the two germline ends. Germline values: CDR1 MNHNY, CDR2 SVGAGI (reference sequence). This CDR3 is built from 15 residues. The CDR3 coding sequence is TGTGCCAGCAACGGGGTCGGGGTCTCTGGAAACACCATATATTTT. Protein product: CASNGVGVSGNTIYF.

V and J are TRBV10-2 and TRBJ2-7; 7 positions match TRBD1. Trimming cost V 4 bases and J 0 bases; bases outside gene matches: 3. This CDR3 region has 14 residues. Germline CDR1 is WSHSY and CDR2 is SAAADI. CDR3 sequence (DNA): TGCGCCAGCAGTGGGGGACAGATCTCCTACGAGCAGTACTTC. Its protein is CASSGGQISYEQYF.

The V gene is TRBV7-9, the J gene TRBJ2-2; D unresolved. Trimming pared 5 bases from V and 6 bases from J, leaving 7 bases between. The CDR3 is made up of 12 amino acids. Germline V gene sequence: CDR1 SEHNR, CDR2 FQNEAQ (reference sequence). CDR3: CASSLRSGELFF. The CDR3 DNA reads as TGTGCCAGCAGCCTCCGGTCCGGGGAGCTGTTTTTT.

V usage is TRBV6-5 and J usage is TRBJ2-7, with TRBD1 identical over 10 bases. The CDR3 sequence is 13 residues long. The germline V gene has CDR1 MNHEY and CDR2 SVGAGI. After removal of 10 bases from V and 5 bases from J, the junction contained 8 bases not matched to a gene. This CDR3 is CAIRQGARNEQYF. The CDR3 DNA reads TGTGCCATCCGACAGGGGGCACGGAACGAGCAGTACTTC.

The V call is TRBV19, the J call TRBJ1-2; possible D gene TRBD1, 5 bases. This CDR3 contains 12 residues. Germline CDR1 and CDR2: LNHDA and SQIVND (reference sequence). Trimming left V 7 bases short and J 6 bases short, with 12 bases between. The CDR3 bases are TGTGCCAGTAATGAAGGGGCAGATGGCTACACCTTC. As protein: CASNEGADGYTF.

The chain joins TRBV27 to TRBJ2-3, with 12 bases lining up with TRBD2. Germline CDR1 MNHEY, CDR2 SMNVEV (reference sequence). This CDR3 is built from 16 residues. Losses at the gene ends were 3 bases for V and 7 bases for J; bases not matched to a gene: 8. The CDR3: CASSLPSGRALNTQYF. In DNA form, the CDR3 reads TGTGCCAGCAGTTTGCCTAGCGGGAGGGCTCTGAATACGCAGTATTTT.

V and J are TRBV6-5 and TRBJ1-5; the D is unclear. V was trimmed by 0 bases and J by 4 bases, leaving 10 bases between them. The germline gives CDR1 MNHEY, CDR2 SVGAGI. This CDR3 region has 15 residues. The CDR3 DNA reads as TGTGCCAGCAGTTACTCGATGGGCAGAAATCAGCCCCAGCATTTT. Amino acids: CASSYSMGRNQPQHF.

This chain joins TRBV7-2 and TRBJ2-1, with D unclear. The length of the CDR3 is 14 residues. CDR1 is SGHTA, CDR2 FQGNSA, per germline. V lost 5 bases and J 6 bases, leaving 14 bases between the germline ends. The CDR3 is CASSLGSTSNEQFF. The CDR3 DNA follows: TGTGCCAGCAGCCTGGGCTCCACCAGCAATGAGCAGTTCTTC.

This chain uses TRBV6-2 or TRBV6-3 with TRBJ1-2, with D possibly matching TRBD1 (5 bases). CDR1 and CDR2 (germline): MNHEY, SVGEGT. The CDR3 consists of 16 residues. V gave up 6 bases and J gave up 0 bases, with 17 bases separating them. In DNA, the CDR3 is TGTGCCAGCAGCCCACCTACAGGAGAAACTAACTATGGCTACACCTTC. Its translation is CASSPPTGETNYGYTF.

The V gene is TRBV3-1 (or the pseudogene TRBV3-2), the J gene TRBJ1-1; 8 bases are a match to TRBD1. Trimming took 4 bases from V and 4 from J; bases not matched to a gene: 5. This CDR3 is 14 amino acids long. Germline CDR1 is LGHDT and CDR2 is YNNKEL (reference sequence). The CDR3 here is CASSPTGGTTEAFF. Written as DNA, the CDR3 is TGTGCCAGCAGCCCCACAGGGGGGACCACTGAAGCTTTCTTT.

The chain employs TRBV4-3 and TRBJ2-7, with TRBD2 as a possible D gene (7 bases). This CDR3 is built from 20 residues. CDR1 and CDR2 (germline): LGHNA, YSLEER. Trimming shortened V by 0 bases and J by 3 bases, and 27 bases separated the two germline ends. The CDR3 nucleotides read TGCGCCAGCAGCCAAGATGGGGCAGGGGCTTTGAGCGGGACCCTCTACGAGCAGTACTTC. Its translation is CASSQDGAGALSGTLYEQYF.

This chain joins TRBV28 and TRBJ1-1; no clear D gene. The CDR3 is 14 residues long. Trimming pared 6 bases from V and 0 bases from J, leaving 11 bases between. CDR1 and CDR2 from the germline V gene are MDHEN and SYDVKM. The CDR3, as DNA: TGTGCCAGCAGAGTACAGATTTTGAACACTGAAGCTTTCTTT. Protein product: CASRVQILNTEAFF.

This chain links TRBV6-5 with TRBJ2-1; 14 bases fit TRBD2. The CDR3 extends over 16 amino acids. CDR1 and CDR2 (germline): MNHEY, SVGAGI. With V trimmed by 2 bases and J by 10 bases, 7 bases remained unmatched. The CDR3 nucleotides read TGTGCCAGCAGTTACGGGACTAGCGGGGGCTCGTGGGAGCAGTTCTTC. Translation: CASSYGTSGGSWEQFF.

The chain recombines TRBV2 with TRBJ1-2, with D unclear. Trimming cost V 6 bases and J 8 bases, with 13 bases left between them. The CDR3 extends over 12 amino acids. Germline CDR1 SNHLY, CDR2 FYNNEI. The CDR3, as DNA: TGTGCCAGCAGGGCGGCCTCTCTGGGCTACACCTTC. As protein: CASRAASLGYTF.

The chain carries TRBV27 and TRBJ2-1; D not certain. Trimming took off 1 base at V and 0 bases at J, with 7 bases between the two ends. The CDR3 runs 15 residues. Germline assignment: CDR1 MNHEY and CDR2 SMNVEV (reference sequence). DNA of the CDR3: TGTGCCAGCAGTTTATACGGTCCCTCCTACAATGAGCAGTTCTTC. Translating it yields CASSLYGPSYNEQFF.

The J gene is TRBJ2-2, the V gene TRBV29-1, with 10 bases fitting TRBD1. The length of the CDR3 is 16 residues. J was trimmed by 5 bases and V by 7 bases; bases with no gene match: 13. In germline, CDR1 is SQVTM, CDR2 ANQGSEA. The CDR3 here is CSGLWDRGLKTGELFF. CDR3 in DNA: TGCAGCGGCCTTTGGGACAGGGGATTGAAGACCGGGGAGCTGTTTTTT.

The chain has TRBV28 and TRBJ1-2; 8 bases map to TRBD1. The CDR3 contains 14 residues. The V and J ends lost 5 bases and 12 bases, in that order; junction bases with no gene match: 14. Germline V lookup: CDR1 MDHEN, CDR2 SYDVKM. The CDR3 DNA follows: TGTGCCAGCAGTCAATTCGGACAGGGCGGGCTCCACACCTTC. Translating gives CASSQFGQGGLHTF.